The 28 T cell receptor beta chains below were found in one sample sequenced in a study of response to subunit inactivated influenza vaccine. TCRdb independently ran MiXCR on the RT-PCR reads; one entry per CDR3 protein. This table holds 150,000 to 200,000 distinct CDR3 sequences, about 11% found once. The specimen was CD8+ T cells sorted from PBMCs, collected around 25 months after vaccination. The origin of the receptors is a man in his fifties or sixties who received an inactivated influenza vaccine.

This clonotype was counted only a few times. The chain combines TRBV9 with TRBJ2-1; D gene uncertain. Trimming cost V 4 bases and J 8 bases, with 13 bases left between them. This CDR3 contains 13 residues. Germline V gene data show CDR1 as SGDLS and CDR2 as YYNGEE. The CDR3 sequence is CASSQPNSHEQFF. The CDR3 DNA reads as TGTGCCAGCAGCCAGCCTAACTCCCATGAGCAGTTCTTC.

The gene calls are TRBV12-3 or TRBV12-4 and TRBJ2-3, with 7 bases fitting TRBD1. CDR3 size: 15 residues. J lost 2 bases, V lost 3 bases, and 5 bases had no gene match. The CDR3: CASSFRGRYTDTQYF. The CDR3 nucleotides read TGTGCCAGCAGTTTTAGGGGGCGGTACACAGATACGCAGTATTTT.

This clonotype has at least ten counts. V gene TRBV6-5 combines with J gene TRBJ2-1, with TRBD2 matching over 7 bases. V trimming: 0 bases; J trimming: 4 bases; junction bases outside the gene matches: 3. Germline V gene lookup returns CDR1 MNHEY and CDR2 SVGAGI. This CDR3 region has 15 residues. The CDR3 region has the DNA TGTGCCAGCAGTTACTCGGCGGGAGAGTACAATGAGCAGTTCTTC. Translation: CASSYSAGEYNEQFF.

This clonotype was observed a few times. The J gene is TRBJ2-3, the V gene TRBV6-5; no reliable D call. V lost 6 bases and J 5 bases, leaving 18 bases between the germline ends. This CDR3 region has 15 residues. Looked up from germline, CDR1 is MNHEY and CDR2 is SVGAGI. The DNA for the CDR3 is TGTGCCAGCAGCTACGATGGAATGGCAAAAGATACGCAGTATTTT. Amino acid sequence: CASSYDGMAKDTQYF.

V gene TRBV28 combines with J gene TRBJ2-7; TRBD1 matches 9 bases. V shed 7 bases, J shed 0 bases, and the junction held 4 bases outside the gene matches. The CDR3 sequence is 14 residues long. The V gene's germline CDR1 is MDHEN and CDR2 SYDVKM. This chain's CDR3 is CASTPGQGSYEQYF. CDR3 nucleotides: TGTGCCAGCACCCCGGGACAGGGCTCCTACGAGCAGTACTTC.

This clonotype has a count of ten or more. The genes are TRBV5-6 and TRBJ2-4, with 9 bases fitting TRBD2. Germline V lookup: CDR1 SGHDT, CDR2 YYEEEE. J was trimmed by 0 bases and V by 0 bases; bases with no gene match: 10. The CDR3 contains 19 residues. The CDR3 loop is CASSLAAVAGELAKNIQYF. The CDR3 region has the DNA TGTGCCAGCAGCTTGGCCGCAGTAGCGGGAGAACTAGCCAAAAACATTCAGTACTTC.

The V gene is TRBV5-1, the J gene TRBJ2-4; D might be TRBD1 or TRBD2, each matching 6 bases. The CDR3 has 15 residues. CDR1 is SGHRS and CDR2 is YFSETQ in the germline V gene. V lost 3 bases and J 6 bases, leaving 16 bases between the germline ends. CDR3 amino acids: CASSYSGATGNIQYF. CDR3 in DNA: TGCGCCAGCAGCTACTCGGGGGCGACGGGAAACATTCAGTACTTC.

This chain joins TRBV12-3 or TRBV12-4 and TRBJ1-2, with D possibly matching TRBD1 (6 bases). The V end was cut by 4 bases, the J end by 2 bases, with 8 bases between. This CDR3 comprises 13 residues. CDR3 sequence (DNA): TGTGCCAGCAGTTCGACAGGAAACTATGGCTACACCTTC. This translates into CASSSTGNYGYTF.

This clonotype appeared a few times. This chain connects TRBV4-3 to TRBJ2-3; TRBD1 matches at 10 bases. The ends lost 3 bases at V and 5 bases at J; junction bases unmatched: 8. The length of the CDR3 is 16 residues. CDR1 is LGHNA and CDR2 is YSLEER in the germline V gene. The CDR3 DNA reads TGCGCCAGCAGCCATGTTCAGGGACAGGGGATAGATACGCAGTATTTT. Translating gives CASSHVQGQGIDTQYF.

This clonotype came up many times. The V call is TRBV12-3 or TRBV12-4, the J call TRBJ1-5, with D unresolved. V dropped 3 bases and J dropped 0 bases, with 6 bases sitting between them. The CDR3 is made up of 14 amino acids. The chain's CDR3 is CASSFLGSNQPQHF. The CDR3 coding sequence is TGTGCCAGCAGTTTCCTGGGTAGCAATCAGCCCCAGCATTTT.

The genes are TRBV2 and TRBJ2-2; 8 positions match TRBD1. The CDR3 totals 14 residues. J was trimmed by 5 bases and V by 4 bases; bases with no gene match: 3. Germline-derived CDR1 and CDR2 are SNHLY and FYNNEI. The CDR3: CASSGQGLTGELFF. The CDR3 DNA reads TGTGCCAGCAGTGGACAGGGGTTAACCGGGGAGCTGTTTTTT. The whole variable domain, filled in from reference TRBV2 and TRBJ2-2, reads EPEVTQTPSHQVTQMGQEVILRCVPISNHLYFYWYRQILGQKVEFLVSFYNNEISEKSEIFDDQFSVERPDGSNFTLKIRSTKLEDSAMYFCASSGQGLTGELFFGEGSRLTVL.

The chain combines TRBV28 with TRBJ2-3; D could derive from TRBD1 or TRBD2 (5 bases each). Germline CDR1 MDHEN, CDR2 SYDVKM. The CDR3 is made up of 16 amino acids. The V and J ends lost 5 bases and 2 bases respectively, with 17 bases between them. The CDR3 here is CASSTRQPPSTDTQYF. The CDR3 nucleotides read TGTGCCAGCAGTACTAGACAGCCACCTTCCACAGATACGCAGTATTTT.

The chain couples TRBV4-3 to TRBJ2-7; no definite D call. Trimming cost V 4 bases and J 6 bases, with 10 bases left between them. The germline CDR1 and CDR2 sequences are LGHNA and YSLEER. This CDR3 contains 12 residues. The CDR3 DNA is TGCGCCAGCAGCCTTCAGTCGGGCGAGCAGTACTTC. Translated: CASSLQSGEQYF.

This sequence joins TRBV2 and TRBJ2-2; TRBD1 matches at 8 bases. This CDR3 is 14 amino acids long. Germline values: CDR1 SNHLY, CDR2 FYNNEI. Unmatched junction bases numbered 3, after V lost 3 bases and J lost 6 bases. CDR3 amino acids: CASSDPRGPGELFF. CDR3 nucleotides: TGTGCCAGCAGTGACCCCAGGGGGCCCGGGGAGCTGTTTTTT.

This clonotype has just a few counts. This sequence joins TRBV10-3 and TRBJ2-7; 11 nucleotides line up with TRBD1. The germline CDR1 and CDR2 sequences are ENHRY and SYGVKD. V was clipped by 2 bases and J by 7 bases; unmatched bases: 10. This CDR3 contains 16 residues. This CDR3 reads CAISEGQGASGSEQYF. CDR3 sequence (DNA): TGTGCCATCAGTGAGGGACAGGGGGCGAGTGGAAGTGAGCAGTACTTC.

This clonotype appeared a few times. The V call is TRBV7-9, the J call TRBJ2-1; D remains ambiguous. Germline V lookup: CDR1 SEHNR, CDR2 FQNEAQ (reference sequence). The CDR3 consists of 12 residues. V lost 5 bases and J lost 8, with 10 bases in between. The DNA for the CDR3 is TGTGCCAGCAGCCTTAGGAGATATGAGCAGTTCTTC. Its translation is CASSLRRYEQFF.

This clonotype was counted a few times. V gene TRBV5-1 combines with J gene TRBJ2-2; maybe TRBD1 (5 bases). The V end was cut by 0 bases, the J end by 7 bases, with 13 bases between. Germline lookup yields CDR1 SGHRS and CDR2 YFSETQ. The CDR3 loop spans 15 amino acids. The CDR3 DNA follows: TGCGCCAGCAGCTTGGCAGGACATGGTAGCGGGGAGCTGTTTTTT. It codes for CASSLAGHGSGELFF.

In this sample, this clonotype turned up many times. The chain is built from TRBV20-1 and TRBJ2-1; D is possibly TRBD1 (5 bases). The CDR3 has 14 amino acids. CDR1 is DFQATT and CDR2 is SNEGSKA in the germline V gene (reference sequence). V lost 0 bases, J lost 4 bases, and 10 bases lay in between. CDR3 coding DNA: TGCAGTGCTAGAGATCAGGGTGATTACAATGAGCAGTTCTTC. This gives the protein CSARDQGDYNEQFF.

The V call is TRBV27, the J call TRBJ1-1; a possible D gene is TRBD1 (6 bases). V was cut by 1 base and J by 3 bases, with 15 bases left in between. The CDR3 has 16 residues. The V gene's germline CDR1 is MNHEY and CDR2 SMNVEV (reference sequence). The DNA for the CDR3 is TGTGCCAGCAGTTTATTTGCGCTGGGGGCTTACACTGAAGCTTTCTTT. Amino acids: CASSLFALGAYTEAFF.

The V and J genes are TRBV5-1 and TRBJ2-7; D possibly matches TRBD1 or TRBD2 (6 bases each). The length of the CDR3 is 15 residues. From germline, CDR1 is SGHRS and CDR2 YFSETQ. V lost 1 base, J lost 3 bases, and 14 bases lay in between. The CDR3 spells CASSLFRGQIYEQYF. CDR3 nucleotides: TGCGCCAGCAGCTTGTTCCGGGGGCAAATCTACGAGCAGTACTTC.

This clonotype was detected ten times or more. The gene calls are TRBV7-9 and TRBJ1-2; D unresolved. CDR1 and CDR2 from the germline V gene are SEHNR and FQNEAQ (reference sequence). CDR3 size: 12 residues. V gave up 1 base and J gave up 5 bases, with 5 bases separating them. CDR3 nucleotides: TGTGCCAGCAGCTTAGGCGCGTATGGCTACACCTTC. Protein: CASSLGAYGYTF.

This clonotype was recorded a few times. The V gene is TRBV12-3 or TRBV12-4, the J gene TRBJ1-5, with a tentative D call TRBD1 (5 bases). V lost 3 bases, J lost 5 bases, and 11 bases lay in between. CDR3 length equals 14 residues. The DNA for the CDR3 is TGTGCCAGCAGTTTCCAAGGGGCTCATCAGCCCCAGCATTTT. This translates into CASSFQGAHQPQHF.

This clonotype was observed many times. The genes are TRBV10-3 and TRBJ2-2, with D possibly matching TRBD2 (5 bases). Deletions cut 7 bases from V and 3 bases from J, with 12 bases between. Germline V CDR1 and CDR2: ENHRY, SYGVKD. The CDR3 totals 14 residues. This chain's CDR3 is CAIKFRGDTGELFF. The CDR3 bases are TGTGCCATCAAGTTTCGGGGAGACACCGGGGAGCTGTTTTTT.

This sequence joins TRBV7-6 and TRBJ2-3, with 8 nucleotides matching TRBD2. The CDR3 loop spans 16 amino acids. V lost 4 bases, J lost 4 bases, and 10 bases stayed unmatched. The germline CDR1 and CDR2 sequences are SGHVS and FNYEAQ. The CDR3 region is CASSSLAGPGPDTQYF. DNA for the CDR3: TGTGCCAGCAGCTCCCTAGCGGGTCCGGGGCCAGATACGCAGTATTTT.

CDR3 residues: CATSDPNQAGGRNTQYF. Written as DNA, the CDR3 is TGTGCCACCAGTGACCCCAATCAAGCGGGAGGGAGAAATACGCAGTATTTT. The chain uses TRBV24-1 and TRBJ2-3; 10 nucleotides match TRBD2. Trimming cost V 4 bases and J 7 bases; bases outside gene matches: 13. The CDR3 sequence is 17 residues long. The germline CDR1 and CDR2 sequences are KGHDR and SFDVKD.

This clonotype has just a few counts. The chain uses TRBV4-3 and TRBJ2-7; D possibly matches TRBD1 or TRBD2 (6 bases each). Trimming cost V 0 bases and J 3 bases, with 12 bases left between them. The CDR3 length is 15 residues. Germline V gene sequence: CDR1 LGHNA, CDR2 YSLEER. In DNA, the CDR3 is TGCGCCAGCAGCCAAGACCCGGGGGCGTTCTACGAGCAGTACTTC. It translates to CASSQDPGAFYEQYF.

There are a few counts of this clonotype. The V call is TRBV28, the J call TRBJ2-5; D possibly corresponds to TRBD1 (5 bases). The germline V and J ends were trimmed by 2 bases and 5 bases, with 12 bases remaining between them. The germline V gene has CDR1 MDHEN and CDR2 SYDVKM. The CDR3 totals 14 residues. This CDR3 reads CASSLDGAEETQYF. In DNA form, the CDR3 reads TGTGCCAGCAGTTTAGATGGGGCGGAGGAGACCCAGTACTTC.

This clonotype came up a few times. The chain recombines TRBV7-2 with TRBJ2-7, with TRBD1 identical over 7 bases. This CDR3 spans 14 amino acids. The germline V gene encodes CDR1 SGHTA and CDR2 FQGNSA. The V segment lost 4 bases and the J segment 3 bases; nucleotides outside the gene matches: 6. This CDR3 reads CASSSDGDSYEQYF. The CDR3 region has the DNA TGTGCCAGCAGCTCGGACGGGGACAGCTACGAGCAGTACTTC.